This TCR beta chain was identified in a study of post-analysis software for immune sequencing data (dated by TCRdb to the mid-2010s). At the level of the whole study: Recorded disease courses included relapsing-remitting, secondary progressive and progressive-relapsing multiple sclerosis, with some patients lacking subtype annotation. The patient repertoires were compared against around 11 previously published healthy control repertoires obtained from donors aged roughly 6 to 25 years. A subset of samples was prepared in parallel using single-end sample barcoding, then pooled and co-amplified after Illumina adapter ligation.

TCR beta repertoires were profiled from peripheral blood of about a dozen young patients with multiple sclerosis to demonstrate the VDJtools post-analysis software. The multiple sclerosis patients were children and adolescents ranging in age from about 6 to 17 years. The library relied on PCR. The sample was run on an Illumina HiSeq 2500. Unique molecular identifiers were incorporated into TCR beta cDNA libraries to reduce PCR and sequencing biases. Per 1 to 10 million input T cells, some 500,000 cDNA molecules were obtained, such that each molecule approximated one T cell. The patient libraries were prepared and sequenced with the same protocol used for the earlier healthy control dataset. Within a given batch, samples were prepared together, multiplexed and sequenced on the same HiSeq lane. Turning to the authors' computational methods: Raw barcoded reads were processed with MIGEC, discarding single-read molecular identifier groups before consensus assembly and CDR3 extraction. VDJtools was used for post-analysis of the clonotype tables, and diversity was normalized by down-sampling every dataset to the size of the smallest sample. To correct batch-related cross-sample contamination, repertoire overlap clustering matched CDR3 amino acid sequences but not nucleotide sequences. The raw public reads went through TCRdb reprocessing: fastp at Q25, MiXCR clone calling, in-frame beta chains kept. Each record represents a unique CDR3 protein, reported with the most common genes and DNA among its rows. The V and J calls and clone size are TCRdb's, not the authors'. Present in this sample are about 820,000 distinct CDR3 sequences, approximately 53% of which were seen just once. Together, the top ten hold roughly 4.4% of the sample.

There are 18 amino acids in the CDR3, from cysteine to phenylalanine inclusive. Only the CDR3 DNA is retained, 54 bases long and in frame from the first base. The CDR1 and CDR2 encoded by the germline V gene (reference sequence) are SSHAT and FNYEAQ. The junction shows trimming of 4 bases on V and 0 bases on J, and the gene matches do not reach 11 bases of it. Notes on this clonotype: Its antigen remains undetermined. Qualities for individual bases were not recorded, and no much larger clone is one base off.

Results the study describes overall, beyond this receptor: When samples were clustered directly using the F measure, samples prepared in the same batch co-clustered strongly, which prompted a batch-effect correction. Multiple sclerosis patients had significantly lower normalized Chao1 diversity than controls, a result that suggests substantial peripheral T-cell clonal expansion. Several TRBV segments, including TRBV5-6, TRBV5-1 and TRBV20-1, were significantly more frequent in patients than controls. The multiple sclerosis patient group was slightly younger than the control group.

The sample comprised blood. Rearrangement joined TRBV7-7 to TRBJ2-1, with 8 central nucleotides matching TRBD2. The receptor was derived from a girl aged 5 to 17 with multiple sclerosis. The CDR3 protein is CASSSGLAGWDSYNEQFF. The nucleotide sequence reads as follows: TGTGCCAGCAGCTCTGGATTAGCGGGATGGGACTCCTACAATGAGCAGTTCTTC.